The TCR beta chain described here comes from a study of blood T cell repertoires in COVID-19. Across the whole study: Nucleic acid was either cDNA or gDNA, and it came from T cells, B-cell-depleted T cells, or PBMCs.

In the authors' methods: Amplification of reference gene primers provided the estimated nucleated cell counts. Assay used: immunoSEQ multiplex PCR; TCRdb lists only in-frame clones, some missing. From that table come the V and J calls and clone size; the DNA was used to work out D and trimming. Of about 250,000 clones listed, 81% are singletons. V was shortened by 1 base and J by 1 base, with 8 bases between the two germline ends. Germline CDR1 SQVTM, CDR2 ANQGSEA. This CDR3 contains 13 residues. The sample taken for sequencing was peripheral blood. The V call is TRBV29-1, the J call TRBJ2-7; TRBD2 is a possible D gene (5 bases). The receptor's source is an elderly woman with acute or convalescent COVID-19. The CDR3 loop is CSVEGRNSYEQYF. CDR3 coding DNA: TGCAGCGTTGAAGGGAGGAATTCCTACGAGCAGTACTTC.